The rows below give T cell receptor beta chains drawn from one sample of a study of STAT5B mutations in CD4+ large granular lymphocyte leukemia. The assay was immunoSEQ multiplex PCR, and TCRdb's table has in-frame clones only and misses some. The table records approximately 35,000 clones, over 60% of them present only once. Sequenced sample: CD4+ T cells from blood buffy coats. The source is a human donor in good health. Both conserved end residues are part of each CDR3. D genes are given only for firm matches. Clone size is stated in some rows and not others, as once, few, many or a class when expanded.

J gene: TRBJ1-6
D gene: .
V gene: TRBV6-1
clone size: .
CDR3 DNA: TGTGCCAGCAGTGAAACCTTGGGGAGCAATTCACCCCTCCACTTT
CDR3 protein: CASSETLGSNSPLHF

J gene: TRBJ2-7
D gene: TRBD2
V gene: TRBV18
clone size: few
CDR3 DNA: TGTGCCAGCTCACCACTAGCGGGACCTACCTACGAGCAGTACTTC
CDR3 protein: CASSPLAGPTYEQYF

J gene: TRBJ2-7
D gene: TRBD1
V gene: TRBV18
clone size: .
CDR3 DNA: TGTGCCAGCTCGAACCGGGACAGACCCCCCTACGAGCAGTACTTC
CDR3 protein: CASSNRDRPPYEQYF

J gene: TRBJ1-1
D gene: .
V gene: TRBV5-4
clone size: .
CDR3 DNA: .
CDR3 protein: CASSLAFGNGNTEAFF

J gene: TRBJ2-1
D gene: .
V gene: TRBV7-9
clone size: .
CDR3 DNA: TGTGCCAGCAGCTGGGGGCAGGGCACCTACAATGAGCAGTTCTTC
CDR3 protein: CASSWGQGTYNEQFF

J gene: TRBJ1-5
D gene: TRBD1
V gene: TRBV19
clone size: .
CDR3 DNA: TGTGCCAGTAGTATTCAAGACAGGGCCTTCGGGCAGCCCCAGCATTTT
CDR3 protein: CASSIQDRAFGQPQHF

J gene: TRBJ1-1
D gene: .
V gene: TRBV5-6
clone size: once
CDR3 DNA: TGTGCCAGCAGCTTGACAGGGTCTAGCACTGAAGCTTTCTTT
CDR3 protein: CASSLTGSSTEAFF

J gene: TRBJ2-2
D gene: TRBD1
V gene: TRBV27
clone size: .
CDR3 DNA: TGTGCCAGCAGTCCGGGACAGGCCAACACCGGGGAGCTGTTTTTT
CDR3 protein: CASSPGQANTGELFF

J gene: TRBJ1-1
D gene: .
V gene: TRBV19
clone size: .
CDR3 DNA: TGTGCCAGTAGTATAGCTTCGCGCAACACTGAAGCTTTCTTT
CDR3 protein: CASSIASRNTEAFF

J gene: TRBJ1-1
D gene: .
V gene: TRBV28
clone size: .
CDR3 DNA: TGTGCCAGCAGCCCCTCTACGGGGTACACTGAAGCTTTCTTT
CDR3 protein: CASSPSTGYTEAFF

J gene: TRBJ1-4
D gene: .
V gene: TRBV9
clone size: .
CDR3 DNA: TGTGCCAGCAGCGTTCGGCAGATAAATGGGGAACTGTTTTTT
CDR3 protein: CASSVRQINGELFF

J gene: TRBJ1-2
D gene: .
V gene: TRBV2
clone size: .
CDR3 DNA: TGTGCCAGCAAGCGTGGTGTGTCGTCGGCGGCGAGATATGGCTACACCTTC
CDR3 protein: CASKRGVSSAARYGYTF

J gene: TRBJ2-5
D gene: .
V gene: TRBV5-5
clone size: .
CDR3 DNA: TGTGCCAGCAGCTTCATCCGACCGGACCAAGAGACCCAGTACTTC
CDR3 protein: CASSFIRPDQETQYF

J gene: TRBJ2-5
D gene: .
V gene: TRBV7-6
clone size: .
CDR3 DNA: TGTGCCAGCAGCTTAGGGGCCGGAGGGGCGCGGGAGACCCAGTACTTC
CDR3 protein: CASSLGAGGARETQYF

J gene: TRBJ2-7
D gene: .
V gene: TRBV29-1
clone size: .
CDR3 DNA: TGCAGCGTTCGGGCGGCTAGTCCCCCTTACGAGCAGTACTTC
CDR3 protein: CSVRAASPPYEQYF

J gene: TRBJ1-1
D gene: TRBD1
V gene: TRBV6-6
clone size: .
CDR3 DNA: TGTGCCAGCGAGCCTACAGGGGCGGGTGAAGCTTTCTTT
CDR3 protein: CASEPTGAGEAFF

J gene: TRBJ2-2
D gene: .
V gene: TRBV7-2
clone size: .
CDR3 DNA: TGTGCCAGCAGCTTAGCAGGGCGGGTCACCGGGGAGCTGTTTTTT
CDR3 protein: CASSLAGRVTGELFF

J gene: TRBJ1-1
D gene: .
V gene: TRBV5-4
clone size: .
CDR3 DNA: TGTGCCAGCAGCTGGGGGCCGGGGGGCACTGAAGCTTTCTTT
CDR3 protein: CASSWGPGGTEAFF

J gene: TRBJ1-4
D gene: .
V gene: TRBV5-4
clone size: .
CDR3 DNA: TGTGCCAGCAGCCCAAAGGGGCAGGATGAAAAACTGTTTTTT
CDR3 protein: CASSPKGQDEKLFF

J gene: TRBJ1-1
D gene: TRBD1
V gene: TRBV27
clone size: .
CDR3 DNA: TGTGCCAGCAGTCGAGGACAGGGGGGGACTGAAGCTTTCTTT
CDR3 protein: CASSRGQGGTEAFF

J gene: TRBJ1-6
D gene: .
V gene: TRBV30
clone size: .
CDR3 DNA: TGTGCCTGGAGTGGGGGAGGGGATAATTCACCCCTCCACTTT
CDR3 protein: CAWSGGGDNSPLHF

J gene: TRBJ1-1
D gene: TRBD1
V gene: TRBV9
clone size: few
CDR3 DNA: TGTGCCAGCAGCTCCCGACAGGGGACTGAAGCTTTCTTT
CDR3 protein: CASSSRQGTEAFF

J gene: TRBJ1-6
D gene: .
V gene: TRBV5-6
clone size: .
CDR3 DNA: TGTGCCAGCAGCTTGGTTGGGGTCTATAATTCACCCCTCCACTTT
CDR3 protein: CASSLVGVYNSPLHF

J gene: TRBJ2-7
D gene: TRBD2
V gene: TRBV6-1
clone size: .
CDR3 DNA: TGTGCCAGCAGCGGGAGGGTGAACTACGAGCAGTACTTC
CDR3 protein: CASSGRVNYEQYF

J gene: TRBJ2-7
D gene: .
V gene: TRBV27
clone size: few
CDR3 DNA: TGTGCCAGCAGGCTTACAGGAACCAACGAGCAGTACTTC
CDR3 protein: CASRLTGTNEQYF

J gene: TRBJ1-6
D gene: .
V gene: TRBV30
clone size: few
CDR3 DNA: TGTGCCTGGAGCCCCGCCGGGGGACCGCAGAATTCACCCCTCCACTTT
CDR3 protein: CAWSPAGGPQNSPLHF

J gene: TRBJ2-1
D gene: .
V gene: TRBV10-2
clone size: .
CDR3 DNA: TGCGCCAGCAGTTCCCGGGAGCCCTCCTACAATGAGCAGTTCTTC
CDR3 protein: CASSSREPSYNEQFF

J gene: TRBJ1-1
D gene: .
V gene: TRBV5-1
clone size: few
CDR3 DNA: TGCGCCAGCAGGACAGCGAACACTGAAGCTTTCTTT
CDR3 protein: CASRTANTEAFF

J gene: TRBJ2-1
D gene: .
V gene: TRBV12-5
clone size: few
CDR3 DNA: TGTGCTAGTGGTTTCGGGCAGGGGGGTGAGCAGTTCTTC
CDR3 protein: CASGFGQGGEQFF

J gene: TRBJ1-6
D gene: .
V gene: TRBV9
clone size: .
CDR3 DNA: TGTGCCAGCAGCGTAGGGGGGGCCTTTAATTCACCCCTCCACTTT
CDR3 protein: CASSVGGAFNSPLHF

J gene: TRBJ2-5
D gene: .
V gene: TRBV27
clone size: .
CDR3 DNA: TGTGCCAGCAGTCCCCAGGGGGGGGGAGAGACCCAGTACTTC
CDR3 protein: CASSPQGGGETQYF

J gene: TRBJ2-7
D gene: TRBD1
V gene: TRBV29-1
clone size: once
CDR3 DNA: TGCAGCGCAACTCTCCGAGGGACAGTCGCGCCCTACGAGCAGTACTTC
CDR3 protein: CSATLRGTVAPYEQYF

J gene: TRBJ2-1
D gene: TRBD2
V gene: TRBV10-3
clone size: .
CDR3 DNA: TGTGCCATCAGTGAGTCGTCCGGGAGGGATGAGCAGTTCTTC
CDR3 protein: CAISESSGRDEQFF

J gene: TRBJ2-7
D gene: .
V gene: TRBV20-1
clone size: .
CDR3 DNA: TGCAGTGCTTCACGGAGTAACGAGCAGTACTTC
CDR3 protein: CSASRSNEQYF

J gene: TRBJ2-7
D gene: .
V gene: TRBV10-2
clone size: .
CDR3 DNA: TGCGCCAGCACATACAGGGCGGTCGGCTCCTACGAGCAGTACTTC
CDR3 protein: CASTYRAVGSYEQYF